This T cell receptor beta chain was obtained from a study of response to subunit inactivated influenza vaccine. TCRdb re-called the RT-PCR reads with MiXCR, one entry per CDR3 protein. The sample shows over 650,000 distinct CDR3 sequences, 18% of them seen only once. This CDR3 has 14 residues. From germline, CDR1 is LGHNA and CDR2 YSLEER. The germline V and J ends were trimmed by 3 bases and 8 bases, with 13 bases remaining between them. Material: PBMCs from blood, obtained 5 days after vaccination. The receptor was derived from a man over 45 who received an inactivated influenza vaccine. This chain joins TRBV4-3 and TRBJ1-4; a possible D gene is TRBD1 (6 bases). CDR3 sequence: CASSQTRDTEKLFF. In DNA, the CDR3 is TGCGCCAGCAGCCAGACGAGGGACACCGAAAAACTGTTTTTT.